This TCR beta chain was observed in a study of cytomegalovirus exposure and HLA in healthy donors. V dropped 2 bases and J dropped 7 bases, with 18 bases sitting between them. Germline V gives CDR1 SGDLS, CDR2 YYNGEE. This CDR3 is built from 15 residues. PCR amplification relied on 60 Vbeta primers (plus 13 Jbeta primers). Profiling relied on immunoSEQ multiplex PCR, and the TCRdb table lists in-frame clones only, not all of them. The table has under 95,000 clones, about 80% seen once. This clone was detected a few times. Specimen: PBMCs. The rearrangement joins TRBV9 to TRBJ1-1; D may be TRBD1 (6 bases). The TCR originated in a man under 40 in good health and CMV-seropositive. CDR3 sequence reads: CASSVTPDRRGEAFF. As DNA, the CDR3 is TGTGCCAGCAGCGTCACTCCCGACAGGAGAGGTGAAGCTTTCTTT.